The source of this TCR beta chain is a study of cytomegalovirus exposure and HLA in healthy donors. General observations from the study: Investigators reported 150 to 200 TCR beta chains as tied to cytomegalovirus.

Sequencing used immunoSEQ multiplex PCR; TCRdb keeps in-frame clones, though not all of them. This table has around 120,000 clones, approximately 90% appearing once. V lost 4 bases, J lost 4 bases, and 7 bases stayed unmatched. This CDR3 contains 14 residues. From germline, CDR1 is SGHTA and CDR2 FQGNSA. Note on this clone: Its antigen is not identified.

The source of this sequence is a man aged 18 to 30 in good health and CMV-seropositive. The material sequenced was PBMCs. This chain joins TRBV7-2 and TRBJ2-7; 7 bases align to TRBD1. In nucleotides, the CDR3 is TGTGCCAGCAGCTCAACGACAGGGAAGTACGAGCAGTACTTC. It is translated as CASSSTTGKYEQYF.